The clone carrying this T cell receptor (beta chain) is termed medium-sized (0.01 to 0.1%). As yet, its antigen is unknown. One entry per CDR3 protein, called by TCRdb with MiXCR from the reads. The table lists 10,000 to 14,000 distinct CDR3 sequences, less than 30% of them singletons, with 1.5% to 2% in the top ten. This specimen belongs to a study of liver allograft versus peripheral blood T cells. Looking at the study overall: Recipients' peripheral blood served as the comparator for T cell receptor repertoires in transplanted livers. Notes on the study in general: Liver allograft repertoires of T cell receptors reportedly diverged from peripheral blood repertoires.

The sequence derives from a human patient who had a liver transplant. Some T cells may have come from the graft donor.

The CDR3 reads CATRALFDMNTEAFF. Here the CDR3 DNA reads TGTGCCACTCGGGCTCTTTTCGACATGAACACTGAAGCTTTCTTT. The chain has TRBV19 and TRBJ1-1; D unresolved. Germline-derived CDR1 and CDR2 are LNHDA and SQIVND (reference sequence). Trimming took off 10 bases at V and 0 bases at J, with 18 bases between the two ends. The CDR3 spans 15 residues.